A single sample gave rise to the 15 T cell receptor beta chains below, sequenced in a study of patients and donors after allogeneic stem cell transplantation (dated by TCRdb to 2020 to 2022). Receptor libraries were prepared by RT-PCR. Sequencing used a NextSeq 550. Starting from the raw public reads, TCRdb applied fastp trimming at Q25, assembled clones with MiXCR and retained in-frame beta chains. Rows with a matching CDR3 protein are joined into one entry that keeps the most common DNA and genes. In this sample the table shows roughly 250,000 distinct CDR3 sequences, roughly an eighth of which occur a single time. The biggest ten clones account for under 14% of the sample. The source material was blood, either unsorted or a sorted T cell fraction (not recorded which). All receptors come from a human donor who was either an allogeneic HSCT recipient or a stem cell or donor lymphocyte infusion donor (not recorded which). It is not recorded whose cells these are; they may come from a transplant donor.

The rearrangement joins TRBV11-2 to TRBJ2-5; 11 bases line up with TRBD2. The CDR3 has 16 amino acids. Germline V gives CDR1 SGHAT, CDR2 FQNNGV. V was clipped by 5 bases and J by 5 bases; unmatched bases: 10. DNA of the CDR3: TGTGCCAGCAGCCATACTAGCGGGAGCTGGCGGGAGACCCAGTACTTC. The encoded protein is CASSHTSGSWRETQYF.

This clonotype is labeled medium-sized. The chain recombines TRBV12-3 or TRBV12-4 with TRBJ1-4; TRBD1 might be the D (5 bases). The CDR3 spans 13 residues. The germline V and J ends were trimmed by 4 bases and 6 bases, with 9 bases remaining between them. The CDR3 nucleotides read TGTGCCAGCAGTTCCGGGGCCTATGAAAAACTGTTTTTT. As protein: CASSSGAYEKLFF.

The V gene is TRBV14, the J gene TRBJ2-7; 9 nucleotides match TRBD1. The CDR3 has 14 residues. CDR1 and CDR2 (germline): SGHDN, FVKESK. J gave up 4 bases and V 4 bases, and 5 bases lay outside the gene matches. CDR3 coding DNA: TGTGCCAGCAGCCGGGACAGGGTAACTTACGAGCAGTACTTC. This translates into CASSRDRVTYEQYF. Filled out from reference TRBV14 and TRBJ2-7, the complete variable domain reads EAGVTQFPSHSVIEKGQTVTLRCDPISGHDNLYWYRRVMGKEIKFLLHFVKESKQDESGMPNNRFLAERTGGTYSTLKVQPAELEDSGVYFCASSRDRVTYEQYFGPGTRLTVT.

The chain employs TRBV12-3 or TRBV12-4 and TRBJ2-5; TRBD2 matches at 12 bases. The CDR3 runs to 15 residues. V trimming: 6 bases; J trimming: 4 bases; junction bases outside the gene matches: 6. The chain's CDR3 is CASSRLAGVGETQYF. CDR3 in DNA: TGTGCCAGCAGCCGACTAGCGGGGGTAGGAGAGACCCAGTACTTC.

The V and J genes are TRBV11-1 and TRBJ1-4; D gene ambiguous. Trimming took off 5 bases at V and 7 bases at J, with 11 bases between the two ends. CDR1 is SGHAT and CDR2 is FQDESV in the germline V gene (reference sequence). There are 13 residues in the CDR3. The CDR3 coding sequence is TGTGCCAGCAGCCCAGCGTTCGCTGAAAAACTGTTTTTT. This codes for CASSPAFAEKLFF.

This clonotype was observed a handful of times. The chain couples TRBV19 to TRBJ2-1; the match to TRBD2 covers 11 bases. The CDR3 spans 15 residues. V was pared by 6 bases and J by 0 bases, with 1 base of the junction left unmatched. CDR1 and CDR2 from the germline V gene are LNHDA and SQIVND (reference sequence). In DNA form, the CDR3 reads TGTGCCAGTAGGACTAGCGGGGTCTCCTACAATGAGCAGTTCTTC. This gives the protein CASRTSGVSYNEQFF.

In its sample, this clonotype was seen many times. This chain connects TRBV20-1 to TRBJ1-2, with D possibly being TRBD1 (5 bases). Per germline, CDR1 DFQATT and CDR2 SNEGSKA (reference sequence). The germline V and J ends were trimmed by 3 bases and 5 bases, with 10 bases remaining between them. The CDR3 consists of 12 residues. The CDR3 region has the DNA TGCAGTGCTAGTAGGGGAGCTTATGGCTACACCTTC. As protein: CSASRGAYGYTF.

DNA of the CDR3: TGCAGTGCTAGACTTGGGACAGCCCAGTACCGTAACTATGGCTACACCTTC. It is translated as CSARLGTAQYRNYGYTF. The chain carries TRBV20-1 and TRBJ1-2; TRBD1 aligns across 7 bases. J was trimmed by 1 base and V by 2 bases; bases with no gene match: 13. The CDR3 extends over 17 amino acids. Per the germline V gene, CDR1 is DFQATT and CDR2 is SNEGSKA (reference sequence).

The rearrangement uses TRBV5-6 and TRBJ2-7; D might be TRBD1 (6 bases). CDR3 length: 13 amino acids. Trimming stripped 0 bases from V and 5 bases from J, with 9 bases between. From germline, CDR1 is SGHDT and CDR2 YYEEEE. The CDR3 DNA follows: TGTGCCAGCAGCTTGGATGGGGGCGACGAGCAGTACTTC. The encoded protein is CASSLDGGDEQYF.

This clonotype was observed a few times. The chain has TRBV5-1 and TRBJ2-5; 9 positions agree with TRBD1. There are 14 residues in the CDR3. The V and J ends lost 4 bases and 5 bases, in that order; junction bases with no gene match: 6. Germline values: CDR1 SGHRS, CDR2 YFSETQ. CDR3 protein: CASSLQGAEETQYF. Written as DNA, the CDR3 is TGCGCCAGCAGCCTACAGGGGGCCGAGGAGACCCAGTACTTC.

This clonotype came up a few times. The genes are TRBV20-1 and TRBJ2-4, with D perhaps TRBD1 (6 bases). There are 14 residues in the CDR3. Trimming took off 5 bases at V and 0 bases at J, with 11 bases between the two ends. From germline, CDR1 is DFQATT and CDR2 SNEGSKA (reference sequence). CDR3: CSASGELAKNIQYF. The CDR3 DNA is TGCAGTGCTTCAGGGGAGCTAGCCAAAAACATTCAGTACTTC.

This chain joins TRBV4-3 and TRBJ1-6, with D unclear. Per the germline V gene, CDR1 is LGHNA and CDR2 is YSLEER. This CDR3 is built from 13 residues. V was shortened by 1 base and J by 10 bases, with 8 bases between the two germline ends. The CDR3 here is CASSQGEGSPLHF. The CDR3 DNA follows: TGCGCCAGCAGCCAAGGGGAAGGCTCACCCCTCCACTTT.

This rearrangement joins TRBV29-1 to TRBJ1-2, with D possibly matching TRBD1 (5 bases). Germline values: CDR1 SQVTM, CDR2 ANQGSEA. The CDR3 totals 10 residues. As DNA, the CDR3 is TGCACCATAAGGGGTGAGGGCTACACCTTC. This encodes CTIRGEGYTF.

The CDR3: CASSQRGTGPYEQYF. For the CDR3, the DNA is TGCGCCAGCAGCCAACGCGGGACAGGGCCCTACGAGCAGTACTTC. The chain employs TRBV4-1 and TRBJ2-7; 9 nucleotides line up with TRBD1. V was clipped by 2 bases and J by 2 bases; unmatched bases: 4. The germline V gene has CDR1 MGHRA and CDR2 YSYEKL. The CDR3 totals 15 residues.

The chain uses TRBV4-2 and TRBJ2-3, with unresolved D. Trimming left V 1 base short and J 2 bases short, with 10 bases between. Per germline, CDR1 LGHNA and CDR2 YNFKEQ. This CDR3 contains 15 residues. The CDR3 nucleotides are TGTGCCAGCAGCCAAGTTAGCCTAACCACAGATACGCAGTATTTT. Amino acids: CASSQVSLTTDTQYF.